The present TCR beta chain was sequenced within a study of T cell responses to AZD1222 COVID-19 vaccine. Study results and limitations: Sampling that yielded the repertoires occurred only after the peak T cell response. Donors skewed white British and female; clonal diversity was possibly underestimated. Only 5 or 6 AZD1222 recipients were seropositive at baseline.

This clone was seen ten or more times. Its antigen remains unknown. The data were produced by immunoSEQ multiplex PCR, yet TCRdb's version contains in-frame clones alone and is incomplete. The sample holds approximately 150,000 clones; about 92% are singletons and the top ten take approximately 3.4%. V lost 1 base and J lost 0; bases outside the gene matches: 0. The CDR3 extends over 15 amino acids. Germline CDR1 LNHNV, CDR2 YYDKDF (reference sequence). Pooling was applied to second doses at about 4 or about 12 weeks. The source is an adult who received the AZD1222 COVID-19 vaccine. V gene TRBV15 combines with J gene TRBJ2-3, with 8 bases lining up with TRBD1. Material: peripheral blood, obtained 28 days after the second AZD1222 dose. The CDR3 DNA is TGTGCCACCAGCAGAGGGACAGGGAGCACAGATACGCAGTATTTT. Translation gives CATSRGTGSTDTQYF.